This record concerns one TCR beta chain sequence. The data derive from a study of blood T cell repertoires in COVID-19. Across the whole study: Italy, Spain and the United States were the sources of the convalescent and acute COVID-19 samples. T cells, B-cell-depleted T cells, or PBMCs supplied cDNA or gDNA.

Original methodology: Amplification with reference gene primers provided the estimates of nucleated cell counts. TCRdb's table, derived via immunoSEQ multiplex PCR, lists solely in-frame clones and lacks some. The V and J calls and clone size are taken from that table; D and trimming were inferred from the DNA. The sample has some 150,000 clones; 84% are singletons. Trimming left V 3 bases short and J 8 bases short, with 17 bases between. Germline CDR1 SGHNT, CDR2 YYREEE (reference sequence). The CDR3 loop spans 15 amino acids. This clonotype was sampled from a man in his forties or fifties who had recovered from COVID-19. The gene calls are TRBV5-4 and TRBJ1-4; weak D call: TRBD1 (5 bases). Input material: peripheral blood. Written as DNA, the CDR3 is TGTGCCAGCAGCTCCGCCCAGGGCCCCGTCGAAAAACTGTTTTTT. Translating it yields CASSSAQGPVEKLFF.